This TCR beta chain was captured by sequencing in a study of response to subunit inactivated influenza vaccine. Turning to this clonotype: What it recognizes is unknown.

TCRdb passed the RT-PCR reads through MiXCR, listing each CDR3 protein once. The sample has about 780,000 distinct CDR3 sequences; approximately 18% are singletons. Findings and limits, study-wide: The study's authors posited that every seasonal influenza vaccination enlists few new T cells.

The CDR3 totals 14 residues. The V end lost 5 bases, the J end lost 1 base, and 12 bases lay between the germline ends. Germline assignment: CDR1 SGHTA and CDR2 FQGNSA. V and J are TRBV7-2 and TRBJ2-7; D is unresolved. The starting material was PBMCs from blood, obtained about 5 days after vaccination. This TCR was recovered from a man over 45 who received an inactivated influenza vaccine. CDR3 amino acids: CASSPLAASYEQYF. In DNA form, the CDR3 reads TGTGCCAGCAGCCCCTTGGCCGCATCCTACGAGCAGTACTTC.